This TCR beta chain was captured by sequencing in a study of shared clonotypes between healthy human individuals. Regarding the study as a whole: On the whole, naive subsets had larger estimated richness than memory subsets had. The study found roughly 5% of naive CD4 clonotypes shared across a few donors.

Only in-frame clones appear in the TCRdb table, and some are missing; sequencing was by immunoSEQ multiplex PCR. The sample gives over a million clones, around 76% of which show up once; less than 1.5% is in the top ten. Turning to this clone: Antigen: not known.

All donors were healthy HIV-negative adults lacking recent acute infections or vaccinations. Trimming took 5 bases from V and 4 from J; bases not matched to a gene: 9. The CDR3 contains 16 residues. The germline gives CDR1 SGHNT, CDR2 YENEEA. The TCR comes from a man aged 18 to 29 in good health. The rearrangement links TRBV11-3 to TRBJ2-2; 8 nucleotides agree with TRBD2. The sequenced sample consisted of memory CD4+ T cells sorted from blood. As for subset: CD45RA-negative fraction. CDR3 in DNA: TGTGCCAGCAGCCAGGGGTGGGCGGGAGGCACCGGGGAGCTGTTTTTT. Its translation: CASSQGWAGGTGELFF.